This TCR beta chain was identified during a study of blood T cell repertoires in COVID-19. Study overall: Collection of acute and convalescent COVID-19 samples took place in the United States, Italy and Spain.

This clone was counted a few times. Original data processing: Reference gene primer amplification gave nucleated cell count estimates. TCRdb's table, derived via immunoSEQ multiplex PCR, lists solely in-frame clones and lacks some. The D gene and trimming were derived from the DNA, and the V and J assignments and clone size from that table. This sample carries around 150,000 clones, roughly 76% of them seen once, and the ten largest clones take roughly 9%. With V trimmed by 6 bases and J by 3 bases, 5 bases remained unmatched. This CDR3 spans 15 amino acids. Germline V gives CDR1 MNHEY, CDR2 SVGAGI. V usage is TRBV6-5 and J usage is TRBJ1-1; 12 positions match TRBD1. The TCR was taken from a woman between 45 and 65 years old with active or convalescent COVID-19. Material for sequencing was peripheral blood. The CDR3 DNA follows: TGTGCCAGCAGGGGACAGGGGGCAGGGGACACTGAAGCTTTCTTT. It yields the protein CASRGQGAGDTEAFF.